This T cell receptor beta chain was identified in a study of low-dose radiotherapy and immunotherapy resistance in tumors. The authors ran around 18 PCR cycles to amplify TCRs with a constant-region primer and V-primer adapter. In vitro transcription was used to amplify the isolated mRNA. TCRdb processed the reads anew with MiXCR; each CDR3 protein has one entry. The table lists about 52,000 distinct CDR3 sequences, 33% of them singletons. Described time point: after trial treatment. Treatment denoted: LDRT plus nivolumab, ipilimumab, low-dose cyclophosphamide and aspirin (RACIN trial). Nivolumab, ipilimumab, aspirin, low-dose cyclophosphamide and low-dose radiotherapy were all administered to the donors. Patients deemed eligible presented with advanced solid tumors lacking tumor-infiltrating lymphocytes. This clonotype came up many times. This material consisted of PBMCs, taken after low-dose radiotherapy plus immunotherapy. This clonotype was obtained from a male donor with rectosigmoid adenocarcinoma.

For the CDR3, the DNA is TGTGCCAGCAACCCTCGGGGTTCAGGGTCACCCCTCCACTTT. It encodes CASNPRGSGSPLHF. The genes are TRBV27 and TRBJ1-6, with D possibly being TRBD1 (5 bases). The V gene's germline CDR1 is MNHEY and CDR2 SMNVEV (reference sequence). Trimming took off 7 bases at V and 10 bases at J, with 17 bases between the two ends. The CDR3 covers 14 residues.